A selection of T cell receptor beta chains follows, all from one sample in a study of cytomegalovirus exposure and HLA in healthy donors. The table came from immunoSEQ multiplex PCR; TCRdb's copy has only in-frame clones and leaves some out. The sample consists of some 120,000 clones, about 73% of them appearing once. Sequenced material: PBMCs. These receptors originate from a woman aged 40 to 49 in good health and CMV-seropositive. The CDR3 runs from the conserved cysteine through the conserved F or W. The D gene is left open where the match is weak. Part of the rows lack a size; the others show once, few, many or a class for expanded clones.

>NA|TRBJ1-2|TRBV6-6|NA
CASSYGTSGHHAGYTF
TGTGCCAGCAGTTACGGAACTTCGGGACACCATGCGGGCTACACCTTC
>NA|TRBJ2-7|TRBV18|TRBD2
CASSPPSGTSGSYEQYF
TGTGCCAGCTCACCACCTTCCGGGACTAGCGGATCCTACGAGCAGTACTTC
>few|TRBJ2-1|TRBV5-1|TRBD2
CASGVAGVHNEQFF
TGCGCCAGCGGGGTAGCGGGAGTCCACAATGAGCAGTTCTTC
>NA|TRBJ2-7|TRBV2|TRBD1
CASIQRQGTGGEQYF
TGTGCCAGCATACAAAGACAGGGGACGGGTGGCGAGCAGTACTTC
>NA|TRBJ2-2|TRBV6-5|TRBD1
CASSYSTQGAGELFF
TGTGCCAGCAGTTACTCGACGCAGGGGGCCGGGGAGCTGTTTTTT
>few|TRBJ1-5|TRBV27|TRBD1
CASSRTRTGGINQPQHF
TGTGCCAGCAGTCGAACTCGGACAGGAGGGATCAATCAGCCCCAGCATTTT
>NA|TRBJ1-1|TRBV4-2|TRBD1
CASSQVTGVNTEAFF
TGTGCCAGCAGCCAAGTCACAGGGGTGAACACTGAAGCTTTCTTT
>NA|TRBJ1-3|TRBV5-4|TRBD1
CAGSLQGARNTIYF
TGTGCCGGCAGCTTACAGGGGGCAAGAAACACCATATATTTT
>NA|TRBJ2-6|TRBV28|NA
CASSFGRRGTGANVLTF
TGTGCCAGCAGTTTTGGCAGGCGCGGGACGGGGGCCAACGTCCTGACTTTC
>few|TRBJ1-6|TRBV20-1|NA
CSAKAGSPLHF
TGCAGTGCCAAGGCAGGTTCACCCCTCCACTTT
>NA|TRBJ1-3|TRBV18|TRBD1
CASRTGTSGNTIYF
TGTGCCAGCAGGACAGGGACCTCTGGAAACACCATATATTTT
>NA|TRBJ1-1|TRBV29-1|TRBD1
CSANRGTEAFF
TGCAGCGCTAACAGGGGGACTGAAGCTTTCTTT